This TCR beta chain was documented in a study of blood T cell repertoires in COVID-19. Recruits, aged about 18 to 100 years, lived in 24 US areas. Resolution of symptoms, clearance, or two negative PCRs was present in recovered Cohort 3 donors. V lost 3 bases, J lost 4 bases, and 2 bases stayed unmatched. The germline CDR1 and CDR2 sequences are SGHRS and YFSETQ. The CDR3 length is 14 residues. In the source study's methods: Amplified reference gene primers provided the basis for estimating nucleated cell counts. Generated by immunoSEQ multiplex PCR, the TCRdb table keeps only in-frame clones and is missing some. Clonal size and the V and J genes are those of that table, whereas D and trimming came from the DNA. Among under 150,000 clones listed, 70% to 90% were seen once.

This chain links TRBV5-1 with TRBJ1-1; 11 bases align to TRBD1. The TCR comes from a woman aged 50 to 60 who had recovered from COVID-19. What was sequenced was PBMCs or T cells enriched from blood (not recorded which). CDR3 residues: CASSSGQGVTEAFF. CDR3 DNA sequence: TGCGCCAGCAGCTCGGGACAGGGGGTCACTGAAGCTTTCTTT.